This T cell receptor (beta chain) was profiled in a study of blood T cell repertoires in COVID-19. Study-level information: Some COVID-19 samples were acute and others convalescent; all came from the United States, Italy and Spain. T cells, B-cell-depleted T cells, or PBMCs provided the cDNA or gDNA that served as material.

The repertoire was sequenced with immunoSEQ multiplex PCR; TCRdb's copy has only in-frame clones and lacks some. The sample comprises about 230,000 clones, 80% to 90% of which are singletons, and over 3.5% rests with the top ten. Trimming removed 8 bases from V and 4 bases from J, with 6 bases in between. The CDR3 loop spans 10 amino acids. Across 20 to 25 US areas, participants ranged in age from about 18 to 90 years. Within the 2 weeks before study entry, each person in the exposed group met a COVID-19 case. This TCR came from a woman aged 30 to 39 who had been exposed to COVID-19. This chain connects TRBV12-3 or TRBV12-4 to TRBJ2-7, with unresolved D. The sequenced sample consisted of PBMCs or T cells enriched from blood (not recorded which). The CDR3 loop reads CASGSYEQYF. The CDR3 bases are TGTGCCAGCGGTTCATACGAGCAGTACTTC.